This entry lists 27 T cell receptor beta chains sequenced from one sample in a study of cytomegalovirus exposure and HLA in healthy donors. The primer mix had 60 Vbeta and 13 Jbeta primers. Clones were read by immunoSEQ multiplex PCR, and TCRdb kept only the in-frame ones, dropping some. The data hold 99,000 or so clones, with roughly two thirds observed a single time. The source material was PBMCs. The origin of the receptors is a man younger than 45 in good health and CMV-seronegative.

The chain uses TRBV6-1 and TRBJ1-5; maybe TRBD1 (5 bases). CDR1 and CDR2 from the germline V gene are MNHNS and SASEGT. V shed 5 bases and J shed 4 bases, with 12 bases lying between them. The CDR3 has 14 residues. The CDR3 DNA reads TGTGCCAGCAGTCCTTGGGGCGGAAATCAGCCCCAGCATTTT. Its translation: CASSPWGGNQPQHF.

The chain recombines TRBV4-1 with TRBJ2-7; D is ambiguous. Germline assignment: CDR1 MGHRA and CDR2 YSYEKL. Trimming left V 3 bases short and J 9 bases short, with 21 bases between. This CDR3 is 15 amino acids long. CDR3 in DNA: TGCGCCAGCAGCCAGGGCGATAACCACCTACGTGGGCAGTACTTC. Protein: CASSQGDNHLRGQYF.

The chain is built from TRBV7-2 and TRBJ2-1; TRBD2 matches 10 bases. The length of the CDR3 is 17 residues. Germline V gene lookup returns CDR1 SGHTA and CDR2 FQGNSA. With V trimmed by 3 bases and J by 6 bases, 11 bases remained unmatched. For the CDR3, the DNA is TGTGCCAGCAGCTTCCTCGAGGTAGCGGGAGGTCTCAATGAGCAGTTCTTC. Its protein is CASSFLEVAGGLNEQFF.

CDR3 sequence reads: CASSLLYGGSGETQYF. CDR3 bases: TGCGCCAGCAGCTTACTTTATGGCGGGAGCGGGGAGACCCAGTACTTC. The rearrangement uses TRBV5-1 and TRBJ2-5, with TRBD2 matching over 7 bases. CDR1 and CDR2 (germline): SGHRS, YFSETQ. V gave up 2 bases and J gave up 5 bases; unmatched junction bases: 12. This CDR3 is 16 amino acids long.

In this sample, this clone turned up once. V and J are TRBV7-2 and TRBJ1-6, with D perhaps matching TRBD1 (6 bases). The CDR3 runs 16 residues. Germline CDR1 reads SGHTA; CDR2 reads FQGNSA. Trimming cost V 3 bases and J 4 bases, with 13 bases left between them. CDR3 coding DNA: TGTGCCAGCAGCTTCCAGGCGACAGGATATAATTCACCCCTCCACTTT. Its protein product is CASSFQATGYNSPLHF.

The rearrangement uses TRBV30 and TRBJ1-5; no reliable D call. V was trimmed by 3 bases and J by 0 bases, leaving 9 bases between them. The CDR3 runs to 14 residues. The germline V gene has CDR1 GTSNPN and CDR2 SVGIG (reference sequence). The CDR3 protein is CAWSPLRSNQPQHF. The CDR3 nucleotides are TGTGCCTGGAGCCCCCTACGTAGCAATCAGCCCCAGCATTTT.

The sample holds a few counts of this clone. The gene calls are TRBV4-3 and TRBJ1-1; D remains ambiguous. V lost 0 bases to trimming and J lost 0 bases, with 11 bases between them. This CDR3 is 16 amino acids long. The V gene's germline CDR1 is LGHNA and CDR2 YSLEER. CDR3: CASSQDLAAVNTEAFF. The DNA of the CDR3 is TGCGCCAGCAGCCAAGATTTGGCAGCGGTGAACACTGAAGCTTTCTTT.

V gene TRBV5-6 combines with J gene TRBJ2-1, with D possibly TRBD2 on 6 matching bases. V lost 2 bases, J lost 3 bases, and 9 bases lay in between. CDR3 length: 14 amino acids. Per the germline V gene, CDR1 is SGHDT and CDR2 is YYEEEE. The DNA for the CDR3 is TGTGCCAGCAGCTTCCTTAGCGGCTACAATGAGCAGTTCTTC. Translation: CASSFLSGYNEQFF.

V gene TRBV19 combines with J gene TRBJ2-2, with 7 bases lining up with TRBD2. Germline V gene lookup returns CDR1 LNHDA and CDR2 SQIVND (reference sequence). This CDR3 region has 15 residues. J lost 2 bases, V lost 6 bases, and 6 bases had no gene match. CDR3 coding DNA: TGTGCCAGTAGAGCACTAGCGACAAACACCGGGGAGCTGTTTTTT. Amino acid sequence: CASRALATNTGELFF.

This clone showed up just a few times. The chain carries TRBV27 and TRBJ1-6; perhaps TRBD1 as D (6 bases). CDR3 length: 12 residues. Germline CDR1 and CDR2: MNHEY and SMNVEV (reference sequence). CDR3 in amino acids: CATTGYNSPLHF. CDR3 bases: TGTGCAACGACAGGCTATAATTCACCCCTCCACTTT.

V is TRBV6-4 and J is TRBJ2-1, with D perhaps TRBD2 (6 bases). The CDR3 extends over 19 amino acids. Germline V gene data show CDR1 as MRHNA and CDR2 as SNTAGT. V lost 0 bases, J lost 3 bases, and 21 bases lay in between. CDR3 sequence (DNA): TGTGCCAGCAGTGACTCGATTTCGGCTAGCGCCCCAAACTACAATGAGCAGTTCTTC. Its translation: CASSDSISASAPNYNEQFF.

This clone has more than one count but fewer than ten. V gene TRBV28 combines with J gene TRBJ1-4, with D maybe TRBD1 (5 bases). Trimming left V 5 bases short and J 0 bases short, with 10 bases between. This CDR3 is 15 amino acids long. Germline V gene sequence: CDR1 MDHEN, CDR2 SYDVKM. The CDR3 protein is CASSPDRATNEKLFF. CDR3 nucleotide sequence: TGTGCCAGCAGTCCTGACAGAGCAACTAATGAAAAACTGTTTTTT.

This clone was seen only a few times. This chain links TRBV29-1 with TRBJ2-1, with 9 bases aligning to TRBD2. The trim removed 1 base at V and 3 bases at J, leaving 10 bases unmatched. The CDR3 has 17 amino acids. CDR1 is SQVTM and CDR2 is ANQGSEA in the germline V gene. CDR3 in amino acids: CSVEVDQGREGYNEQFF. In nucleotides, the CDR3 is TGCAGCGTTGAAGTGGACCAGGGGCGGGAGGGCTACAATGAGCAGTTCTTC.

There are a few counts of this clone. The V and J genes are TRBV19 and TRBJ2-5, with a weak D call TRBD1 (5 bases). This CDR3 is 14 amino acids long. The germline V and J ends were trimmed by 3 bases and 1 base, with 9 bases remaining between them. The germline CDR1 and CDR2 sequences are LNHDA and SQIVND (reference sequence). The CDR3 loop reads CASSIQGFQETQYF. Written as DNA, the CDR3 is TGTGCCAGTAGTATCCAGGGTTTCCAAGAGACCCAGTACTTC.

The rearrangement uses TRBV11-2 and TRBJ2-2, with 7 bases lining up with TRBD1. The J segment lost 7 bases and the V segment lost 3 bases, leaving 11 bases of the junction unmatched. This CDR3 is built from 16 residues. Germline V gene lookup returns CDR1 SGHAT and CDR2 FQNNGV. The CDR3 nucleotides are TGTGCCAGCAGCTTGGGTGACAGGGTGAGGAACGGGGAGCTGTTTTTT. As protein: CASSLGDRVRNGELFF.

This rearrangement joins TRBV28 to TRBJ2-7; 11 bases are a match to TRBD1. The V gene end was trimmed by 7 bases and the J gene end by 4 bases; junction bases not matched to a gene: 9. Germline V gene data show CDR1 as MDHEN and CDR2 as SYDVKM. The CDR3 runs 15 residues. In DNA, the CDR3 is TGTGCCAGCAAAGAACCGGGACAGGGGGGGTACGAGCAGTACTTC. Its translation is CASKEPGQGGYEQYF.

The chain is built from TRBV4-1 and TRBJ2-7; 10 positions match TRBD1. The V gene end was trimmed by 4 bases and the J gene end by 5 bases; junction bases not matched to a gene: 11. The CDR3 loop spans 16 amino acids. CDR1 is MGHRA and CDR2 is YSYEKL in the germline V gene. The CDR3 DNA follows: TGCGCCAGCAGCCCTGGGACAGGGGCCAAACGCAACGAGCAGTACTTC. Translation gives CASSPGTGAKRNEQYF.

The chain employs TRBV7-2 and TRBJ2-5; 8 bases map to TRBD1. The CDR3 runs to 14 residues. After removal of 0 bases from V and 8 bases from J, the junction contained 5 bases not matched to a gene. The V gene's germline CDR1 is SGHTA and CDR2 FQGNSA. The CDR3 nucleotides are TGTGCCAGCAGCTTAGCAGGACAGGGTACAACCCAGTACTTC. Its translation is CASSLAGQGTTQYF.

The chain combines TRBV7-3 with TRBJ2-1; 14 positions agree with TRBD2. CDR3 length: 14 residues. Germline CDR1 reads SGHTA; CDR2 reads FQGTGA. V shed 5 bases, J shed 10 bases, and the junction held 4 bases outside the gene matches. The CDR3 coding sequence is TGTGCCAGCAGCACAGGACTAGCGGGGGGAGAGCAGTTCTTC. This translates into CASSTGLAGGEQFF. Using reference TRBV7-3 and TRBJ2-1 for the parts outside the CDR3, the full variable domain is GAGVSQTPSNKVTEKGKYVELRCDPISGHTALYWYRQSLGQGPEFLIYFQGTGAADDSGLPNDRFFAVRPEGSVSTLKIQRTERGDSAVYLCASSTGLAGGEQFFGPGTRLTVL.

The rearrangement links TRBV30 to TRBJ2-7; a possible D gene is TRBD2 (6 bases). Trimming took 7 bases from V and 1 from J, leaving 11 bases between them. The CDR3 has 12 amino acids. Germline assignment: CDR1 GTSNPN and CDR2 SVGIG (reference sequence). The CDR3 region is CALLSGSYEQYF. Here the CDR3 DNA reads TGTGCCTTACTTAGCGGTTCCTACGAGCAGTACTTC.

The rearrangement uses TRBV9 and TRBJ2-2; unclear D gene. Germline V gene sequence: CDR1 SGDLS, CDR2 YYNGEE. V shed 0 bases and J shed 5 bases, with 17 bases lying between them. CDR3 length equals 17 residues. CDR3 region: CASSVGDGLLRTGELFF. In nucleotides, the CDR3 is TGTGCCAGCAGCGTAGGTGATGGGCTACTTAGGACCGGGGAGCTGTTTTTT. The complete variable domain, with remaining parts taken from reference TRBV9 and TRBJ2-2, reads DSGVTQTPKHLITATGQRVTLRCSPRSGDLSVYWYQQSLDQGLQFLIQYYNGEERAKGNILERFSAQQFPDLHSELNLSSLELGDSALYFCASSVGDGLLRTGELFFGEGSRLTVL.

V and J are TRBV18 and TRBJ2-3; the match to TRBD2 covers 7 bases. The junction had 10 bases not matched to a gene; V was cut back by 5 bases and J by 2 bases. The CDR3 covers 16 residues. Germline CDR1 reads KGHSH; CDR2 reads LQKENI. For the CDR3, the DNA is TGTGCCAGCTCATCCAATCTAGCGGAATTCACAGATACGCAGTATTTT. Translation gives CASSSNLAEFTDTQYF.

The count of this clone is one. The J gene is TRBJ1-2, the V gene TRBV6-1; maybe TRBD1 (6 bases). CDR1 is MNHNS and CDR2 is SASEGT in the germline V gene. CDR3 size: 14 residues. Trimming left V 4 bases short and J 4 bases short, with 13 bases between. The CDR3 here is CASSAQGGGYGYTF. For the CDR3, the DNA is TGTGCCAGCAGTGCCCAGGGAGGGGGCTATGGCTACACCTTC.

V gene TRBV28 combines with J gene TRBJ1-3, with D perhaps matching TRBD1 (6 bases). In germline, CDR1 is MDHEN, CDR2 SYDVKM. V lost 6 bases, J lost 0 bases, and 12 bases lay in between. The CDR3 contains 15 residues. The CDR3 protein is CASRTGTTSGNTIYF. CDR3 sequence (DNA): TGTGCCAGCAGAACCGGGACAACCTCTGGAAACACCATATATTTT.

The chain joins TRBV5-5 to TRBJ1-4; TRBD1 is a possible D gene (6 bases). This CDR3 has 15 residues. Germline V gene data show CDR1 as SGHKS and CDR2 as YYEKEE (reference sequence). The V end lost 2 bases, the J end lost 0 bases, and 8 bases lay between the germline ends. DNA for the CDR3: TGTGCCAGCAGCTTAGGGGGAACAACTAATGAAAAACTGTTTTTT. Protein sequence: CASSLGGTTNEKLFF. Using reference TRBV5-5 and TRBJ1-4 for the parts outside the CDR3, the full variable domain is DAGVTQSPTHLIKTRGQQVTLRCSPISGHKSVSWYQQVLGQGPQFIFQYYEKEERGRGNFPDRFSARQFPNYSSELNVNALLLGDSALYLCASSLGGTTNEKLFFGSGTQLSVL.

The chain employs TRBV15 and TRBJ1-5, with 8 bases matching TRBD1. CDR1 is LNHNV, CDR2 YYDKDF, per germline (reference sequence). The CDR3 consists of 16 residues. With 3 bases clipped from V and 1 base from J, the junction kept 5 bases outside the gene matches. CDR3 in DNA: TGTGCCACCAGCAGGGCCCAGGGGGCGAGCAATCAGCCCCAGCATTTT. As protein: CATSRAQGASNQPQHF.

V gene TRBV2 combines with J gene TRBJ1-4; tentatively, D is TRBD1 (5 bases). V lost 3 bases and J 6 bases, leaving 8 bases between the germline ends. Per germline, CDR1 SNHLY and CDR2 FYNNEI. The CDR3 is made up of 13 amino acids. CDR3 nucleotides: TGTGCCAGCAGTGAGGAAGGGGATGAAAAACTGTTTTTT. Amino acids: CASSEEGDEKLFF. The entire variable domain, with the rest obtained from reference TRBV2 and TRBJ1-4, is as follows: EPEVTQTPSHQVTQMGQEVILRCVPISNHLYFYWYRQILGQKVEFLVSFYNNEISEKSEIFDDQFSVERPDGSNFTLKIRSTKLEDSAMYFCASSEEGDEKLFFGSGTQLSVL.